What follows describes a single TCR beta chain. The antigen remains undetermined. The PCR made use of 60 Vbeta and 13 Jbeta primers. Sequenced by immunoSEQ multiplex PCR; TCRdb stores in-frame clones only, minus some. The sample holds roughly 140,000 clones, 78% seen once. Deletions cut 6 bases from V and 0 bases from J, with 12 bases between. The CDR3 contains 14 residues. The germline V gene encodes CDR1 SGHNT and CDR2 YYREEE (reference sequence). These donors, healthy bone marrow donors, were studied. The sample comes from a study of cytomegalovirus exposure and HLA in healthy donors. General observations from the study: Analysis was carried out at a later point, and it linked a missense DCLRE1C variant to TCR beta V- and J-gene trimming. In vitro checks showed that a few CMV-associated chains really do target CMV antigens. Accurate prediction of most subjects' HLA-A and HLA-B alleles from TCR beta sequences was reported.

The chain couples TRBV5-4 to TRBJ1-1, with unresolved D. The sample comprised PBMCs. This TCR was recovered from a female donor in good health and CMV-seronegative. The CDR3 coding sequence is TGTGCCAGCAACTCAAGCGATATGAACACTGAAGCTTTCTTT. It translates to CASNSSDMNTEAFF.